A selection of T cell receptor beta chains follows, all from one sample in a study of blood T cell repertoires in COVID-19. The protocol was immunoSEQ multiplex PCR, while the TCRdb copy is restricted to in-frame clones and leaves out a portion. The repertoire holds approximately 460,000 clones, 89% seen once, with approximately 0.9% in the top ten. Sequencing was done on a sample of peripheral blood. These receptors all come from a man aged 18 to 30 with COVID-19, enrolled during active disease. CDR3s include the opening cysteine and the closing phenylalanine or tryptophan.

CASSPGSQETQYF	TRBV11-2	TRBJ2-5
CAISGTGQSNEKLFF	TRBV10-3	TRBJ1-4
CASSSPTAGTSGRDEQFF	TRBV5-5	TRBJ2-1
CASTLMAGLQETQYF	TRBV2	TRBJ2-5
CAACGGSCTGELFF	TRBV28	TRBJ2-2
CASSSQGWDGYTF	TRBV7-9	TRBJ1-2
CASSYGGTYYEQYF	TRBV6-5	TRBJ2-7
CASSEGTGGYGYTF	TRBV6-1	TRBJ1-2
CASSVSRSEGYTF	TRBV6-5	TRBJ1-2
CATSRDFPGGNEKLFF	TRBV15	TRBJ1-4
CASSPELASTDTQYF	TRBV7-7	TRBJ2-3
CASRAGGGSYEQYF	TRBV11-2	TRBJ2-7
CASSSEGRGPYTDTQYF	TRBV5-4	TRBJ2-3
CAIKRQDGQPQHF	TRBV10-3	TRBJ1-5
CATGEGTSGYSNEQFF	TRBV24-1	TRBJ2-1
CASSPPRGGGNEQFF	TRBV11-2	TRBJ2-1
CSANQGYEQYF	TRBV20-1	TRBJ2-7
CASTINRGLSYEQYF	TRBV2	TRBJ2-7
CASSRDRGLAYNEQFF	TRBV3-1/TRBV3-2	TRBJ2-1
CASSSIAGGPSHEQYF	TRBV28	TRBJ2-7
CSVGTANYEQYF	TRBV29-1	TRBJ2-7
CASSYSNQGAYSPLHF	TRBV6-5	TRBJ1-6
CARSLFRDRPLTNEKLFF	TRBV5-3	TRBJ1-4
CATSSKRGQGSNQPQHF	TRBV15	TRBJ1-5
CASLGQYEAFF	TRBV6-5	TRBJ1-1
CATYSGRWAENEQFF	TRBV6-5	TRBJ2-1
CSVASGNAKNIQYF	TRBV29-1	TRBJ2-4
CASSHAGTGSYEQYF	TRBV4-1	TRBJ2-7
CASLEGGHGYTF	TRBV28	TRBJ1-2
CASSQRMEHTF	TRBV3-1/TRBV3-2	TRBJ1-2
CASSLVATGIYNEQFF	TRBV5-1	TRBJ2-1
CASSLEDRVDKNIQYF	TRBV11-2	TRBJ2-4
CASSTGLAADTQYF	TRBV7-3	TRBJ2-3
CASSLRGGSDGYTF	TRBV5-6	TRBJ1-2
CASSYGTEAFF	TRBV7-8	TRBJ1-1